This entry describes one TCR beta chain. Its antigen is undetermined. This specimen includes other DNA sequences encoding the same CDR3. V was trimmed by 1 base and J by 0 bases, leaving 10 bases between them. Germline assignment: CDR1 LNHNV and CDR2 YYDKDF (reference sequence). The CDR3 runs to 16 residues. The study ran its PCR with 60 Vbeta and 13 Jbeta primers. Libraries were prepared by immunoSEQ multiplex PCR; TCRdb keeps only in-frame clonotypes and omits some of them. The repertoire includes 250,000 to 350,000 clones, roughly 90% of them detected once, and 3.5% to 4% sits in the top ten. These data belong to a study of cytomegalovirus exposure and HLA in healthy donors. General observations from the study: A reported reduction in N-insertions relative to the approximately 690-donor mean was seen in an Asian-associated ancestry cluster in a later analysis.

The sequence derives from a man aged 40-50 years in good health and CMV-seropositive. The rearrangement links TRBV15 to TRBJ2-1, with TRBD2 as a possible D gene (6 bases). Specimen: PBMCs. The CDR3 coding sequence is TGTGCCACCAGCAGAGCTGGGGGGAGCTCCTACAATGAGCAGTTCTTC. Its protein product is CATSRAGGSSYNEQFF.